This TCR beta chain was documented in a study of T cells after yellow fever vaccination. Study findings and constraints: Only a minor proportion of clonotypes was detected across both CD4 and CD8 compartments.

TCRdb fed the 5' RACE reads into MiXCR, producing one record per CDR3 protein. The table has 100,000 to 150,000 distinct CDR3 sequences, approximately 8.4% seen once. Concerning this clonotype itself: Its specificity is unknown.

The sequence came from a young man who received the YFV17D yellow fever vaccine. The sequencing used CD8+ T cells sorted from PBMCs, collected on the day of the yellow fever booster vaccination.

CDR3 nucleotide sequence: TGCGCCAGCAGCCAAGTGGTCGGGGGAAGCTACGAGCAGTACGTC. Translation gives CASSQVVGGSYEQYV. The chain combines TRBV4-3 with TRBJ2-7; TRBD2 might be the D (6 bases). Between the trimmed V and J ends, which lost 1 base and 3 bases, there was a span of 13 bases. CDR1 LGHNA and CDR2 YSLEER come from the germline V gene. The CDR3 is made up of 15 amino acids.